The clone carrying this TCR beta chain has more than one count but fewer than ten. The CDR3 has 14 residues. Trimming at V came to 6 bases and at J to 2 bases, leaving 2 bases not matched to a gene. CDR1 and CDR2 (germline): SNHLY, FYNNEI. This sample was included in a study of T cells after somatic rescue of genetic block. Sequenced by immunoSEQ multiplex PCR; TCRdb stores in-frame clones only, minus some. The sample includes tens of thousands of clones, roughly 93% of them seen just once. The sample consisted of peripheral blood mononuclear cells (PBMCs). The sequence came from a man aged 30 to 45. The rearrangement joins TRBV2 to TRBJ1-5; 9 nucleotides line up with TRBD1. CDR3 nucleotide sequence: TGTGCCAGCAGGAGGGACAGGGGCAATCAGCCCCAGCATTTT. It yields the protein CASRRDRGNQPQHF.